This TCR beta chain is from a study of blood T cell repertoires in COVID-19. From germline, CDR1 is MNHNS and CDR2 SASEGT. Trimming removed 10 bases from V and 1 base from J; junction bases left unmatched: 8. The CDR3 sequence is 15 residues long. The protocol was immunoSEQ multiplex PCR, while the TCRdb copy is restricted to in-frame clones and leaves out a portion. The data show a few hundred thousand clones, nearly 90% seen once. Input material: PBMCs or T cells enriched from blood (not recorded which). This chain uses TRBV6-1 with TRBJ2-3; the match to TRBD1 covers 10 bases. The sequence was obtained from a man aged 25-45 years who had been exposed to COVID-19. The CDR3 DNA reads TGTGCCACCACACGACAGGGGGCGCGCACAGATACGCAGTATTTT. It encodes CATTRQGARTDTQYF.